Below, 18 T cell receptor beta chains from the same sample are listed, as sequenced in a study of OX40 agonist ivuxolimab in advanced cancers. This table comes from immunoSEQ multiplex PCR, and its TCRdb copy is limited to in-frame clones, with some not included. The sample consists of about 79,000 clones, approximately 92% of them appearing once. The sequencing here drew on CD4+ or CD8+ T cells sorted from blood, taken in a trial of the OX40 agonist ivuxolimab. The receptors were gathered from an adult with an advanced solid tumor such as melanoma, head and neck, liver or kidney cancer.

The chain couples TRBV15 to TRBJ2-1, with D unclear. This CDR3 comprises 16 residues. V lost 0 bases, J lost 8 bases, and 17 bases lay in between. CDR1 and CDR2 from the germline V gene are LNHNV and YYDKDF (reference sequence). For the CDR3, the DNA is TGTGCCACCAGCAGAGATCGTCTAGACACCGTTGATGAGCAGTTCTTC. This gives the protein CATSRDRLDTVDEQFF.

CDR3 sequence reads: CASSSRTSGIQETQYF. DNA for the CDR3: TGTGCCAGCAGCAGCAGGACTAGCGGGATCCAAGAGACCCAGTACTTC. This chain connects TRBV5-4 to TRBJ2-5; 12 bases fit TRBD2. CDR1 and CDR2 from the germline V gene are SGHNT and YYREEE (reference sequence). The J segment lost 1 base and the V segment lost 4 bases, leaving 5 bases of the junction unmatched. The CDR3 contains 16 residues.

This clone has just a few counts. V gene TRBV5-1 combines with J gene TRBJ2-2; either TRBD1 or TRBD2 may fit D (5 bases each). Germline lookup yields CDR1 SGHRS and CDR2 YFSETQ. With 1 base removed from V and 4 bases from J, the gap between germline ends came to 17 bases. This CDR3 has 17 amino acids. The CDR3 region is CASSLNPGAVGTGELFF. DNA for the CDR3: TGCGCCAGCAGCTTGAACCCCGGGGCCGTGGGCACCGGGGAGCTGTTTTTT.

For this clone: Additional DNA sequences in this sample encode the identical CDR3. The chain links TRBV6-5 to TRBJ1-4; D might be TRBD1 (6 bases). Trimming left V 3 bases short and J 5 bases short, with 7 bases between. The CDR3 length is 13 residues. Germline V gene lookup returns CDR1 MNHEY and CDR2 SVGAGI. The CDR3 region has the DNA TGTGCCAGCAGTTATGGACAGAATGAAAAACTGTTTTTT. Its translation is CASSYGQNEKLFF.

A single count supports this clone. The rearrangement links TRBV27 to TRBJ2-7; 9 nucleotides agree with TRBD2. This CDR3 has 16 residues. Germline V lookup: CDR1 MNHEY, CDR2 SMNVEV (reference sequence). J gave up 3 bases and V 6 bases, and 12 bases lay outside the gene matches. The CDR3 reads CASRQTALAGNYEQYF. In DNA, the CDR3 is TGTGCCAGCAGACAAACGGCGCTAGCGGGAAACTACGAGCAGTACTTC.

The chain joins TRBV7-9 to TRBJ1-1, with D hard to call. The CDR3 spans 12 residues. The V and J ends lost 5 bases and 10 bases respectively, with 14 bases between them. The germline V gene encodes CDR1 SEHNR and CDR2 FQNEAQ (reference sequence). DNA of the CDR3: TGTGCCAGCAGCCTAGAGGGCATTGGAGCTTTCTTT. Encoded protein: CASSLEGIGAFF.

This chain connects TRBV15 to TRBJ1-2, with 8 bases matching TRBD1. The CDR3 contains 15 residues. V gave up 0 bases and J gave up 8 bases; unmatched junction bases: 8. CDR1 and CDR2 from the germline V gene are LNHNV and YYDKDF (reference sequence). The CDR3: CATSRDPQGAGGYTF. In DNA form, the CDR3 reads TGTGCCACCAGCAGAGATCCCCAGGGGGCTGGGGGCTACACCTTC.

CDR3 DNA sequence: TGTGCCAGTAGTCTCGGACGCGGGGATCAGCCCCAGCATTTT. This codes for CASSLGRGDQPQHF. The V call is TRBV19, the J call TRBJ1-5; D not resolved. V lost 5 bases and J lost 5, with 13 bases in between. Germline lookup yields CDR1 LNHDA and CDR2 SQIVND (reference sequence). The CDR3 length is 14 residues.

The J gene is TRBJ1-1, the V gene TRBV28; D unresolved. The CDR3 has 14 residues. V was clipped by 6 bases and J by 7 bases, with 18 bases between them. Germline loops: CDR1 MDHEN, CDR2 SYDVKM. Here the CDR3 DNA reads TGTGCCAGCAGGAGAAGGGTAACTACACGTGAAGCTTTCTTT. Protein product: CASRRRVTTREAFF.

V gene TRBV10-3 combines with J gene TRBJ1-1; D gene uncertain. Germline CDR1 and CDR2: ENHRY and SYGVKD. The V end was cut by 8 bases, the J end by 4 bases, with 14 bases between. This CDR3 is 13 amino acids long. CDR3: CAIAERVSTEAFF. In DNA form, the CDR3 reads TGTGCCATCGCTGAGAGGGTTAGCACTGAAGCTTTCTTT.

The rearrangement links TRBV7-2 to TRBJ2-5; 9 bases match TRBD1. Trimming removed 1 base from V and 5 bases from J; junction bases left unmatched: 5. Per germline, CDR1 SGHTA and CDR2 FQGNSA. The CDR3 loop spans 15 amino acids. The CDR3 DNA follows: TGTGCCAGCAGCTTAGGGATACAGGGGGCGGAGACCCAGTACTTC. It translates to CASSLGIQGAETQYF.

V usage is TRBV19 and J usage is TRBJ2-7; 7 bases agree with TRBD1. This CDR3 is built from 15 residues. CDR1 and CDR2 (germline): LNHDA, SQIVND (reference sequence). The V gene end was trimmed by 3 bases and the J gene end by 4 bases; junction bases not matched to a gene: 9. The CDR3 here is CASSIEIGRGYEQYF. CDR3 bases: TGTGCCAGTAGTATTGAGATCGGCAGGGGGTACGAGCAGTACTTC. Based on the CDR3 plus reference TRBV19 and TRBJ2-7, the full variable domain is DGGITQSPKYLFRKEGQNVTLSCEQNLNHDAMYWYRQDPGQGLRLIYYSQIVNDFQKGDIAEGYSVSREKKESFPLTVTSAQKNPTAFYLCASSIEIGRGYEQYFGPGTRLTVT.

V gene TRBV30 combines with J gene TRBJ1-1; D gene ambiguous. CDR1 and CDR2 from the germline V gene are GTSNPN and SVGIG (reference sequence). V lost 1 base and J 1 base, leaving 7 bases between the germline ends. CDR3 length: 13 amino acids. The CDR3 nucleotides are TGTGCCTGGAGTGCGCGGGGGAACACTGAAGCTTTCTTT. This sequence encodes CAWSARGNTEAFF.

This sequence joins TRBV19 and TRBJ2-2, with 7 bases fitting TRBD2. This CDR3 contains 16 residues. From germline, CDR1 is LNHDA and CDR2 SQIVND (reference sequence). Trimming took 6 bases from V and 0 from J; bases not matched to a gene: 7. The CDR3 region has the DNA TGTGCCAGTAGACTAGCGCTTATGGCGAACACCGGGGAGCTGTTTTTT. Its protein is CASRLALMANTGELFF.

The rearrangement links TRBV6-4 to TRBJ1-6, with a weak D call TRBD1 (5 bases). The ends were cut back, 0 bases at V and 6 bases at J, with 12 bases in the middle. The germline gives CDR1 MRHNA, CDR2 SNTAGT. This CDR3 has 16 residues. CDR3 sequence: CASSDSAGGGNSPLHF. In DNA form, the CDR3 reads TGTGCCAGCAGTGACTCGGCCGGGGGTGGTAATTCACCCCTCCACTTT.

The chain combines TRBV5-1 with TRBJ2-5; 9 bases line up with TRBD2. Germline lookup yields CDR1 SGHRS and CDR2 YFSETQ. The junction had 7 bases not matched to a gene; V was cut back by 4 bases and J by 0 bases. This CDR3 has 16 amino acids. CDR3 coding DNA: TGCGCCAGCAGCCGCCGACTAGCGGCAAACCAAGAGACCCAGTACTTC. Translated: CASSRRLAANQETQYF.

CDR3 nucleotides: TGTGCCAGCAGCTTGGCGTTGCAGCAAAAGACCCAGCATTTT. Translated: CASSLALQQKTQHF. This rearrangement joins TRBV5-5 to TRBJ1-5, with no clear D. V gave up 0 bases and J gave up 11 bases, with 15 bases separating them. This CDR3 region has 14 residues. Germline CDR1 is SGHKS and CDR2 is YYEKEE (reference sequence).

The chain uses TRBV5-4 and TRBJ1-5; D is possibly TRBD1 (6 bases). Trimming stripped 0 bases from V and 9 bases from J, with 13 bases between. CDR1 is SGHNT and CDR2 is YYREEE in the germline V gene (reference sequence). This CDR3 spans 14 amino acids. CDR3 in amino acids: CASSLEGGRSPQHF. In DNA, the CDR3 is TGTGCCAGCAGCTTGGAGGGGGGCCGCTCGCCCCAGCATTTT.